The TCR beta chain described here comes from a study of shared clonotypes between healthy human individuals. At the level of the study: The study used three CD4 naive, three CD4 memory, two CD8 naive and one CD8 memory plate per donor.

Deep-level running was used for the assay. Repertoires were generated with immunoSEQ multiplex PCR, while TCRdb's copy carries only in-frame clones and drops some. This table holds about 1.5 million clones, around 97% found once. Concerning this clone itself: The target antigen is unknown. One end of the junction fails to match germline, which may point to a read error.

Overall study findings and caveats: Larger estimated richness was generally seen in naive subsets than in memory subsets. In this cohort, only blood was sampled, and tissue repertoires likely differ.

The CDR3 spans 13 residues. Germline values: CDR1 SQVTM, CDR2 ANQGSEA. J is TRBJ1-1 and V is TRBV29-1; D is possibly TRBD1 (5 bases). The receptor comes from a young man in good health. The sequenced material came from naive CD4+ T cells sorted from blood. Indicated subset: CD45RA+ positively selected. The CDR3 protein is CSAQGRLNSEAFF. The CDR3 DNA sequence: TGCAGCGCCCAGGGACGGCTGAACTCTGAAGCTTTCTTT.